This entry concerns a single TCR beta chain. Original handling: By means of reference gene primer amplification, nucleated cell counts were estimated. Profiled with immunoSEQ multiplex PCR; TCRdb holds only in-frame clones, not every one. Clone size and the V and J calls come from that table; the DNA yielded D and trimming. The sample holds approximately 96,000 clones, 90% to 95% seen once. This entry belongs to a study of blood T cell repertoires in COVID-19. The wider study: Samples representing acute and convalescent COVID-19 were sourced from the United States, Italy and Spain. Sample material is recorded as cDNA or gDNA derived from T cells, B-cell-depleted T cells, or PBMCs.

The TCR comes from a man in his sixties with acute or convalescent COVID-19. Sequences were obtained from peripheral blood.

CDR3 DNA: TGTGCCAGCAGCCGGACAGGGGTGCTTGGCTACACCTTC. Translating it yields CASSRTGVLGYTF. V usage is TRBV2 and J usage is TRBJ1-2; 9 positions agree with TRBD1. V shed 6 bases, J shed 7 bases, and the junction held 6 bases outside the gene matches. CDR1 and CDR2 from the germline V gene are SNHLY and FYNNEI. This CDR3 is 13 amino acids long.